The 29 T cell receptor beta chains reported below all come from one sample, sequenced in a study of TIL therapy for anti-PD-1-resistant metastatic lung cancer. This was the immunoSEQ v3 assay. Libraries were prepared by immunoSEQ multiplex PCR; TCRdb keeps only in-frame clonotypes and omits some of them. Of roughly 7,000 clones listed, 50% to 70% are singletons. As for time point: pre-treatment sample, taken before nivolumab and TIL therapy. Tumor tissue came from excised metastases, mostly pleural nodules or supraclavicular lymph nodes. Sample: tumor tissue, taken at baseline. The receptors stem from a person aged 25-80 years with non-small cell lung cancer.

The rearrangement uses TRBV7-5 and TRBJ2-1; TRBD2 was called by the table and not checked on the DNA. TRBV7-5 is flagged as a pseudogene. The CDR3 sequence is 14 residues long. The DNA of the CDR3 is TGTGTCAGAAGCTCGCTAGCGCGGGCTCGTGAGCAGTTCTTC. Its protein is CVRSSLARAREQFF.

The J gene is TRBJ2-7, the V gene TRBV27; the match to TRBD2 covers 8 bases. The ends lost 5 bases at V and 5 bases at J; junction bases unmatched: 8. The CDR3 runs 14 residues. In germline, CDR1 is MNHEY, CDR2 SMNVEV (reference sequence). CDR3 bases: TGTGCCAGCAGTCGTAGCGGGAAATTCCACGAGCAGTACTTC. Translation gives CASSRSGKFHEQYF.

The chain couples TRBV5-6 to TRBJ2-7; TRBD1 is a possible D gene (5 bases). CDR3 length: 13 amino acids. Germline V gives CDR1 SGHDT, CDR2 YYEEEE. V was clipped by 5 bases and J by 2 bases, with 11 bases between them. The chain's CDR3 is CASRKWGAYEQYF. The CDR3 region has the DNA TGTGCCAGCAGGAAATGGGGCGCCTACGAGCAGTACTTC.

V usage is TRBV9 and J usage is TRBJ2-3, with a weak D call TRBD2 (6 bases). V lost 0 bases and J lost 2, with 10 bases in between. The CDR3 consists of 15 residues. Germline V gene data show CDR1 as SGDLS and CDR2 as YYNGEE. The DNA for the CDR3 is TGTGCCAGCAGCGTAGTGGGACTCTCCACAGATACGCAGTATTTT. Residues: CASSVVGLSTDTQYF.

The genes are TRBV28 and TRBJ2-1; 11 positions agree with TRBD2. J was trimmed by 5 bases and V by 3 bases; bases with no gene match: 6. Germline V CDR1 and CDR2: MDHEN, SYDVKM. This CDR3 spans 16 amino acids. The CDR3 bases are TGTGCCAGCAGTTTTGCTCTAGCGGGGGGCAACAATGAGCAGTTCTTC. This sequence encodes CASSFALAGGNNEQFF.

The chain is built from TRBV7-2 and TRBJ2-7; 10 nucleotides line up with TRBD2. CDR1 SGHTA and CDR2 FQGNSA come from the germline V gene. The CDR3 contains 18 residues. The V gene end was trimmed by 0 bases and the J gene end by 0 bases; junction bases not matched to a gene: 8. CDR3 DNA sequence: TGTGCCAGCAGCTTAGCTAGCGGGGGGTCAGGAAGCTCCTACGAGCAGTACTTC. It encodes CASSLASGGSGSSYEQYF.

The rearrangement uses TRBV5-1 and TRBJ2-1; D is perhaps TRBD1 or TRBD2 (7 bases each). CDR1 and CDR2 (germline): SGHRS, YFSETQ. The germline V and J ends were trimmed by 2 bases and 6 bases, with 15 bases remaining between them. CDR3 length equals 15 residues. The CDR3 loop is CASSFQGEGGNEQFF. Here the CDR3 DNA reads TGCGCCAGCAGCTTCCAGGGGGAGGGAGGCAATGAGCAGTTCTTC.

V is TRBV30 and J is TRBJ2-7; D possibly corresponds to TRBD1 (5 bases). The length of the CDR3 is 13 residues. Trimming cost V 0 bases and J 6 bases, with 12 bases left between them. CDR1 and CDR2 (germline): GTSNPN, SVGIG (reference sequence). The CDR3, as DNA: TGTGCCTGGAGTGTATGGGGCGTTTTCGAGCAGTACTTC. Amino acids: CAWSVWGVFEQYF.

The rearrangement links TRBV5-1 to TRBJ2-1, with D hard to call. Trimming stripped 3 bases from V and 1 base from J, with 11 bases between. Germline CDR1 reads SGHRS; CDR2 reads YFSETQ. CDR3 length: 15 amino acids. Here the CDR3 reads CASSSDVTSYNEQFF. As DNA, the CDR3 is TGCGCCAGCAGCTCCGACGTAACGTCCTACAATGAGCAGTTCTTC.

This chain connects TRBV6-5 to TRBJ2-7; possibly TRBD1 or TRBD2 for D (5 bases each). The CDR3 totals 13 residues. Germline V gene sequence: CDR1 MNHEY, CDR2 SVGAGI. Trimming removed 8 bases at V and 2 bases at J, with 13 bases between. As DNA, the CDR3 is TGTGCCAGCGAGGGCAGGGAGACCTACGAGCAGTACTTC. As protein: CASEGRETYEQYF.

In its sample, this clone ranks as medium-sized. V and J are TRBV7-8 and TRBJ2-3, with D perhaps matching TRBD1 (6 bases). From germline, CDR1 is SGHVS and CDR2 FQNEAQ. Trimming stripped 5 bases from V and 1 base from J, with 16 bases between. The CDR3 is 16 amino acids. The CDR3 nucleotides read TGTGCCAGCAGCCACTGGACAGTTGGGGGCACAGATACGCAGTATTTT. Its protein is CASSHWTVGGTDTQYF. Combining the CDR3 with reference TRBV7-8 and TRBJ2-3 gives the whole variable domain GAGVSQSPRYKVAKRGQDVALRCDPISGHVSLFWYQQALGQGPEFLTYFQNEAQLDKSGLPSDRFFAERPEGSVSTLKIQRTQQEDSAVYLCASSHWTVGGTDTQYFGPGTRLTVL.

The V and J genes are TRBV4-2 and TRBJ2-5; no definite D call. The CDR3 length is 15 residues. CDR1 and CDR2 (germline): LGHNA, YNFKEQ. The V end lost 0 bases, the J end lost 5 bases, and 13 bases lay between the germline ends. The CDR3 here is CASSQEGKGPETQYF. In nucleotides, the CDR3 is TGTGCCAGCAGCCAAGAGGGGAAGGGTCCCGAGACCCAGTACTTC.

The chain has TRBV30 and TRBJ1-2; TRBD1 matches 7 bases. V lost 2 bases, J lost 1 base, and 1 base stayed unmatched. The CDR3 contains 13 residues. From germline, CDR1 is GTSNPN and CDR2 SVGIG (reference sequence). CDR3 DNA: TGTGCCTGGAGTCGGGACAGTAACTATGGCTACACCTTC. Protein sequence: CAWSRDSNYGYTF.

This clone is labeled as medium-sized (0.01 to 0.1%). The rearrangement links TRBV4-1 to TRBJ2-1; unclear D gene. Germline CDR1 is MGHRA and CDR2 is YSYEKL. The germline V and J ends were trimmed by 1 base and 0 bases, with 13 bases remaining between them. The CDR3 is made up of 17 amino acids. The CDR3 coding sequence is TGCGCCAGCAGCCAAGGACAAACGGGCAGCTCCTACAATGAGCAGTTCTTC. Residues: CASSQGQTGSSYNEQFF.

This sequence joins TRBV27 and TRBJ1-4; the match to TRBD1 covers 7 bases. Germline V CDR1 and CDR2: MNHEY, SMNVEV (reference sequence). The CDR3 covers 14 residues. Losses at the gene ends were 7 bases for V and 10 bases for J; bases not matched to a gene: 12. CDR3 region: CASKATGSMGKLFF. CDR3 DNA: TGTGCCAGCAAAGCGACAGGGTCAATGGGAAAACTGTTTTTT.

This clone was counted between two and nine times. The rearrangement uses TRBV6-6 and TRBJ2-3, with D possibly called TRBD1 or TRBD2 (5 bases each). Germline values: CDR1 MNHNY, CDR2 SVGAGI (reference sequence). The CDR3 spans 15 residues. With 0 bases removed from V and 0 bases from J, the gap between germline ends came to 7 bases. CDR3 DNA sequence: TGTGCCAGCAGTTACTCGGGACGGAGCACAGATACGCAGTATTTT. It is translated as CASSYSGRSTDTQYF.

The rearrangement joins TRBV9 to TRBJ2-5; possibly TRBD2 for D (5 bases). The germline V gene encodes CDR1 SGDLS and CDR2 YYNGEE. V dropped 4 bases and J dropped 0 bases, with 16 bases sitting between them. The CDR3 runs to 16 residues. The CDR3 bases are TGTGCCAGCAGCTCAGGACTGCTCACGTACCAAGAGACCCAGTACTTC. Its translation is CASSSGLLTYQETQYF.

This clone was picked up one time. The chain links TRBV19 to TRBJ1-1; the D is unclear. The CDR3 has 14 residues. Looked up from germline, CDR1 is LNHDA and CDR2 is SQIVND (reference sequence). The V gene lost 1 base and the J gene lost 1 base, with 7 bases spanning the gap. As DNA, the CDR3 is TGTGCCAGTAGTATAGTGCGGGAGAACACTGAAGCTTTCTTT. Protein: CASSIVRENTEAFF.

This clone was observed a handful of times. The V and J genes are TRBV4-3 and TRBJ1-1; D is perhaps TRBD1 (5 bases). V gave up 10 bases and J gave up 5 bases, with 23 bases separating them. This CDR3 spans 15 amino acids. Looked up from germline, CDR1 is LGHNA and CDR2 is YSLEER. The CDR3 DNA sequence: TGCGCCACCCGGCGGCATTCAACTTGGGGGACTGAAGCTTTCTTT. As protein: CATRRHSTWGTEAFF.

V gene TRBV4-3 combines with J gene TRBJ1-2; D gene unclear. The germline CDR1 and CDR2 sequences are LGHNA and YSLEER. Trimming removed 0 bases from V and 5 bases from J, with 16 bases in between. The CDR3 consists of 16 residues. CDR3 in amino acids: CASSQEEYPAGYGYTF. CDR3 coding DNA: TGCGCCAGCAGCCAAGAAGAGTATCCGGCAGGTTATGGCTACACCTTC.

This clone was seen a few times. The gene calls are TRBV7-2 and TRBJ2-1; D assignment may be TRBD1 or TRBD2 (7 bases each). V was pared by 2 bases and J by 7 bases, with 12 bases between. CDR1 and CDR2 from the germline V gene are SGHTA and FQGNSA. The CDR3 consists of 14 residues. DNA for the CDR3: TGTGCCAGCAGCTTACCAGGGGGAGGGAATGAGCAGTTCTTC. Encoded protein: CASSLPGGGNEQFF.

The chain links TRBV7-2 to TRBJ2-7; 9 bases fit TRBD2. Germline V gives CDR1 SGHTA, CDR2 FQGNSA. The CDR3 has 16 amino acids. V was clipped by 3 bases and J by 0 bases; unmatched bases: 6. This CDR3 reads CASSFKRGASSYEQYF. CDR3 in DNA: TGTGCCAGCAGCTTCAAGCGGGGGGCGAGCTCCTACGAGCAGTACTTC.

The chain joins TRBV11-3 to TRBJ2-1, with TRBD2 matching 9 bases. The CDR3 is 20 residues long. Germline lookup yields CDR1 SGHNT and CDR2 YENEEA. Losses at the gene ends were 1 base for V and 0 bases for J; bases not matched to a gene: 13. CDR3 loop: CASSLGFWASGDSSYNEQFF. The CDR3 bases are TGTGCCAGCAGCTTAGGTTTTTGGGCTAGCGGGGACAGCTCCTACAATGAGCAGTTCTTC.

The genes are TRBV15 and TRBJ2-1; 8 bases match TRBD1. With 0 bases clipped from V and 4 bases from J, the junction kept 5 bases outside the gene matches. Germline CDR1 and CDR2: LNHNV and YYDKDF (reference sequence). The CDR3 contains 16 residues. The CDR3 here is CATSRDRDRWYNEQFF. CDR3 sequence (DNA): TGTGCCACCAGCAGAGATCGGGACAGGTGGTACAATGAGCAGTTCTTC.

In this sample, this clone turned up a few times. The V gene is TRBV5-1, the J gene TRBJ2-1; TRBD2 matches 14 bases. The V segment lost 5 bases and the J segment 5 bases; nucleotides outside the gene matches: 12. The germline V gene has CDR1 SGHRS and CDR2 YFSETQ. The CDR3 sequence is 18 residues long. This CDR3 is CASRSGTSGSSRNNEQFF. The CDR3 region has the DNA TGCGCCAGCAGGTCCGGGACTAGCGGGAGCTCTAGAAACAATGAGCAGTTCTTC.

CDR3 coding DNA: TGCAGCGTCCTTAGAGGGGGTAGCTCTGAAGCTTTCTTT. This translates into CSVLRGGSSEAFF. The chain carries TRBV29-1 and TRBJ1-1; D may be TRBD1 (6 bases). Trimming took 6 bases from V and 6 from J, leaving 17 bases between them. The CDR3 has 13 residues. CDR1 is SQVTM, CDR2 ANQGSEA, per germline. Full variable domain (rest looked up from reference TRBV29-1 and TRBJ1-1): SAVISQKPSRDICQRGTSLTIQCQVDSQVTMMFWYRQQPGQSLTLIATANQGSEATYESGFVIDKFPISRPNLTFSTLTVSNMSPEDSSIYLCSVLRGGSSEAFFGQGTRLTVV.

This sequence joins TRBV7-2 and TRBJ2-3; D gene unclear. CDR1 and CDR2 (germline): SGHTA, FQGNSA. The V end was cut by 7 bases, the J end by 4 bases, with 12 bases between. CDR3 length: 13 residues. The CDR3 sequence: CASTPYLADTQYF. Here the CDR3 DNA reads TGTGCCAGCACCCCTTACCTTGCAGATACGCAGTATTTT.

The V and J genes are TRBV7-9 and TRBJ1-5; D uncertain. Per germline, CDR1 SEHNR and CDR2 FQNEAQ (reference sequence). The CDR3 loop spans 14 amino acids. Trimming cost V 3 bases and J 10 bases, with 16 bases left between them. CDR3 coding DNA: TGTGCCAGCAGCTTCCACGGCGACGGGCAACCCCAGCATTTT. Its translation is CASSFHGDGQPQHF.

The chain recombines TRBV7-2 with TRBJ2-7; 8 bases line up with TRBD2. The CDR3 contains 14 residues. Per the germline V gene, CDR1 is SGHTA and CDR2 is FQGNSA. J gave up 7 bases and V 7 bases, and 12 bases lay outside the gene matches. The CDR3 DNA reads as TGTGCCAGCACCCCATCGGGGGGGCCGGGGGAGCAGTACTTC. Residues: CASTPSGGPGEQYF. Complete variable domain (other parts from reference TRBV7-2 and TRBJ2-7): GAGVSQSPSNKVTEKGKDVELRCDPISGHTALYWYRQSLGQGLEFLIYFQGNSAPDKSGLPSDRFSAERTGGSVSTLTIQRTQQEDSAVYLCASTPSGGPGEQYFGPGTRLTVT.